This T cell receptor beta chain was obtained from a study of blood T cell repertoires in COVID-19. CDR1 is SGHRS, CDR2 YFSETQ, per germline. J lost 4 bases, V lost 3 bases, and 4 bases had no gene match. The CDR3 extends over 15 amino acids. In the authors' workflow: The assay estimated nucleated cells by amplifying reference gene primers. The method was immunoSEQ multiplex PCR; TCRdb's version includes in-frame clones alone and lacks a portion of them. The DNA gave D and trimming, while V, J and clone size come from that table. The data show 100,000 to 150,000 clones, 75% to 85% seen once. The sequenced sample was peripheral blood. The chain employs TRBV5-1 and TRBJ2-5, with TRBD2 identical over 12 bases. This clonotype originated in a human donor in a cohort sampled during active COVID-19. The CDR3 DNA is TGCGCCAGCAGCTCGACTAGCGGGGGATTAGAGACCCAGTACTTC. Encoded protein: CASSSTSGGLETQYF. The full variable domain, completed using reference TRBV5-1 and TRBJ2-5, is KAGVTQTPRYLIKTRGQQVTLSCSPISGHRSVSWYQQTPGQGLQFLFEYFSETQRNKGNFPGRFSGRQFSNSRSEMNVSTLELGDSALYLCASSSTSGGLETQYFGPGTRLLVL.